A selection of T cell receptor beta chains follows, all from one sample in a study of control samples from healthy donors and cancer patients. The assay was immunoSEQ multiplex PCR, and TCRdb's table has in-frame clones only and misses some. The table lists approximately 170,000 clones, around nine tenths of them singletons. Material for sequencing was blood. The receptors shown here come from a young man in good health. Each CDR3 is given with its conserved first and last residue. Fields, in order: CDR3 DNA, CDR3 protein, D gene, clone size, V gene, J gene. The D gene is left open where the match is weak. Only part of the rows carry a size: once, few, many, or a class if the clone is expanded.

DNA: TGTGCCAGCAGCCCAGGACGTCTCCAAGAGACCCAGTACTTC
CDR3: CASSPGRLQETQYF
D: NA
size: NA
V: TRBV7-8
J: TRBJ2-5

DNA: TGTGCCAGCAGTTTCGGCCAGGGGTTGAATCAGCCCCAGCATTTT
CDR3: CASSFGQGLNQPQHF
D: NA
size: NA
V: TRBV28
J: TRBJ1-5

DNA: TGTGCCATCAGTGAGCAGCGTAGGGACCAGCCCCAGCATTTT
CDR3: CAISEQRRDQPQHF
D: NA
size: NA
V: TRBV10-3
J: TRBJ1-5

DNA: TGTGCCAGCAGTGACTCCGGGACTAGCTCTGGGGCCAACGTCCTGACTTTC
CDR3: CASSDSGTSSGANVLTF
D: TRBD2
size: NA
V: TRBV6-4
J: TRBJ2-6

DNA: TGTGTAGGTGAAAAACTGTTTTTT
CDR3: CVGEKLFF
D: NA
size: NA
V: TRBV6-4
J: TRBJ1-4

DNA: TGTGCCAGCAGCCAGCACATCGGGACAGGGGGCTACGAGCAGTACTTC
CDR3: CASSQHIGTGGYEQYF
D: TRBD1
size: NA
V: TRBV4-2
J: TRBJ2-7

DNA: TGTGCCAGCAGCCAAGAAAGGCAGGATACGCAGTATTTT
CDR3: CASSQERQDTQYF
D: NA
size: few
V: TRBV4-2
J: TRBJ2-3

DNA: TGTGCCAGCAGTCACACCCGGACAGGGAAAGGTAGCAATCAGCCCCAGCATTTT
CDR3: CASSHTRTGKGSNQPQHF
D: TRBD1
size: NA
V: TRBV27
J: TRBJ1-5

DNA: TGTGCCAGCAGTTTAAGCGTGGGAGAGACCCAGTACTTC
CDR3: CASSLSVGETQYF
D: NA
size: NA
V: TRBV7-9
J: TRBJ2-5

DNA: TGTGCCAGCAGCTTAGGAGGAGGGTTGGAGACCCAGTACTTC
CDR3: CASSLGGGLETQYF
D: NA
size: NA
V: TRBV7-9
J: TRBJ2-5

DNA: TGTGCTAGTGGTCGGGGTGGCACAGATACGCAGTATTTT
CDR3: CASGRGGTDTQYF
D: NA
size: NA
V: TRBV12-5
J: TRBJ2-3

DNA: TGTGCCAGCAGCCCACCGGGGGCCAGGTACAATGAGCAGTTCTTC
CDR3: CASSPPGARYNEQFF
D: NA
size: NA
V: TRBV11-2
J: TRBJ2-1

DNA: TGTGCCAGCAGCGTAGGGGGCGCGGAAGCTTTCTTT
CDR3: CASSVGGAEAFF
D: NA
size: NA
V: TRBV9
J: TRBJ1-1

DNA: TGTGCCAGCAGCCCGAGACTAGCGGGAGTAGTTGAGCAGTACTTC
CDR3: CASSPRLAGVVEQYF
D: TRBD2
size: NA
V: TRBV3-1/TRBV3-2
J: TRBJ2-7

DNA: TGTGCCAGCAGCGTAGCTACCAGAGAGACCCAGTACTTC
CDR3: CASSVATRETQYF
D: NA
size: NA
V: TRBV9
J: TRBJ2-5

DNA: TGTGCCAGCAGTGTGACTAGCGGGACCTGGACCCAGTACTTC
CDR3: CASSVTSGTWTQYF
D: TRBD2
size: NA
V: TRBV27
J: TRBJ2-5

DNA: TGTGCTAGTGGCCGAGATTCTCCTTATGGAGTCCACTTT
CDR3: CASGRDSPYGVHF
D: NA
size: NA
V: TRBV12-5
J: TRBJ1-6

DNA: TGCGCCAGCAGTGCAAAAACCCAGACTAGCGGGACCCCCCTTGTCTACAATGAGCAGTTCTTC
CDR3: CASSAKTQTSGTPLVYNEQFF
D: TRBD2
size: NA
V: TRBV10-2
J: TRBJ2-1

DNA: TGCAGCGGTCAGAACAGGGGCGGCACTGAAGCTTTCTTT
CDR3: CSGQNRGGTEAFF
D: TRBD1
size: once
V: TRBV29-1
J: TRBJ1-1

DNA: TGTGCCAGTAGTATGCGAGGGCTTAGGGCTGAAGCTTTCTTT
CDR3: CASSMRGLRAEAFF
D: NA
size: NA
V: TRBV19
J: TRBJ1-1

DNA: TGTGCCAGCAGTCACTCCTCAGGCTTGAACACTGAAGCTTTCTTT
CDR3: CASSHSSGLNTEAFF
D: NA
size: NA
V: TRBV25-1
J: TRBJ1-1

DNA: TGCGCCAGCAGCCAAGAATACCAGGGCCCCTATGGCTACACCTTC
CDR3: CASSQEYQGPYGYTF
D: NA
size: NA
V: TRBV4-3
J: TRBJ1-2

DNA: TGTGCTTCGACCCGGGACAGGGGGCAAAACACTGAAGCTTTCTTT
CDR3: CASTRDRGQNTEAFF
D: TRBD1
size: NA
V: TRBV6-5
J: TRBJ1-1

DNA: TGTGCCAGTAGTATAGGATTAGGGTTGGGGACTAATGAAAAACTGTTTTTT
CDR3: CASSIGLGLGTNEKLFF
D: NA
size: NA
V: TRBV19
J: TRBJ1-4

DNA: TGCGCCAGCAGCTTGGCCGGAGGGATGGGGGAGACCCAGTACTTC
CDR3: CASSLAGGMGETQYF
D: NA
size: NA
V: TRBV5-1
J: TRBJ2-5

DNA: TGTGCCAGCAGTGAAGCCCTACTAGCGGGGGGTTCCTACGAGCAGTACTTC
CDR3: CASSEALLAGGSYEQYF
D: TRBD2
size: NA
V: TRBV6-1
J: TRBJ2-7

DNA: TGTGCCAGCAGCTTACTGCGATACGAGCAGTACTTC
CDR3: CASSLLRYEQYF
D: NA
size: once
V: TRBV2
J: TRBJ2-7

DNA: TGTGCCAGCAGCCTCCGGGACAGGGGGTTAAATGAGCAGTTCTTC
CDR3: CASSLRDRGLNEQFF
D: TRBD1
size: NA
V: TRBV14
J: TRBJ2-1

DNA: TGTGCCATCAGTGAGTCGGGGGAATCCGGGGCTCAGCGGAATGAGCAGTTCTTC
CDR3: CAISESGESGAQRNEQFF
D: NA
size: NA
V: TRBV10-3
J: TRBJ2-1

DNA: TGTGCCAGCAGTGCCGACAGGGCGTCCTACAATGAGCAGTTCTTC
CDR3: CASSADRASYNEQFF
D: TRBD1
size: NA
V: TRBV6-4
J: TRBJ2-1

DNA: TGTGCCAGCAGTTTAAGGGCGTTCTCTGGGGCCAACGTCCTGACTTTC
CDR3: CASSLRAFSGANVLTF
D: NA
size: NA
V: TRBV27
J: TRBJ2-6

DNA: TGTGCCACCACCATTCGGCCCTCTGAAGCTTTCTTT
CDR3: CATTIRPSEAFF
D: NA
size: NA
V: TRBV6-5
J: TRBJ1-1

DNA: TGTGCCAGCAGTGCTTCCCCTTTGCCCCAGCATTTT
CDR3: CASSASPLPQHF
D: NA
size: NA
V: TRBV2
J: TRBJ1-5

DNA: TGTGCCAGCAGCCCCCTTGGGGCTAGGGAGATCTACGAGCAGTACTTC
CDR3: CASSPLGAREIYEQYF
D: NA
size: few
V: TRBV3-1/TRBV3-2
J: TRBJ2-7

DNA: TGCAGCGTTGAAGACAGGGACTATGGCTACACCTTC
CDR3: CSVEDRDYGYTF
D: NA
size: NA
V: TRBV29-1
J: TRBJ1-2

DNA: TGTGCCAGCAGCTTAGTTGGAGGGAGTGGAAACACCATATATTTT
CDR3: CASSLVGGSGNTIYF
D: NA
size: NA
V: TRBV7-2
J: TRBJ1-3

DNA: TGTGCCAGCAGTTATACAGGGTTGAACACTGAAGCTTTCTTT
CDR3: CASSYTGLNTEAFF
D: NA
size: NA
V: TRBV6-6
J: TRBJ1-1

DNA: TGCGCCAGCAGCGTTCAGGGGGGGGGCACCGGGGAGCTGTTTTTT
CDR3: CASSVQGGGTGELFF
D: NA
size: NA
V: TRBV5-1
J: TRBJ2-2

DNA: TGTGCCAGCAGCTTAGTGGAGGGAAACACCATATATTTT
CDR3: CASSLVEGNTIYF
D: NA
size: NA
V: TRBV7-8
J: TRBJ1-3

DNA: TGTGCCATCAGTGGCACGGGACAGGGCAACAATGAGCAGTTCTTC
CDR3: CAISGTGQGNNEQFF
D: TRBD1
size: NA
V: TRBV10-3
J: TRBJ2-1

DNA: TGTGCCAGCTCACTTACAGTCCTGAACACTGAAGCTTTCTTT
CDR3: CASSLTVLNTEAFF
D: NA
size: NA
V: TRBV18
J: TRBJ1-1

DNA: TGTGCCAGCAGCGTAGGGGTACAGGGAACGGACATTCAGTACTTC
CDR3: CASSVGVQGTDIQYF
D: NA
size: NA
V: TRBV9
J: TRBJ2-4